This entry lists 11 T cell receptor beta chains sequenced from one sample in a study of Ad26.COV2.S vaccination and SARS-CoV-2 variants. Clones were read by immunoSEQ multiplex PCR, and TCRdb kept only the in-frame ones, dropping some. Found here are about 440,000 clones, about 83% of them singletons; the top ten hold 10% to 15%. Treatment of the sample: roughly 20 received Ad26.COV2.S at low or high dose, single or two shots; 5 received placebo; per-sample allocation not given. Samples came from day 63 after the first vaccine or placebo injection. This material consisted of peripheral blood, taken in a trial of Ad26.COV2.S vaccine versus placebo. The origin of the receptors is a person aged 18-60 years who received the Ad26.COV2.S COVID-19 vaccine or a placebo.

This sequence joins TRBV13 and TRBJ2-1; D unclear. The CDR3 is 13 amino acids. The germline V and J ends were trimmed by 3 bases and 12 bases, with 15 bases remaining between them. CDR1 and CDR2 from the germline V gene are PRHDT and FYEKMQ (reference sequence). In nucleotides, the CDR3 is TGTGCCAGCAGCTTGACGACTTTTCCAATGCAGTTCTTC. Translation: CASSLTTFPMQFF. The full variable domain, in which reference TRBV13 and TRBJ2-1 provide the parts outside the CDR3, is AAGVIQSPRHLIKEKRETATLKCYPIPRHDTVYWYQQGPGQDPQFLISFYEKMQSDKGSIPDRFSAQQFSDYHSELNMSSLELGDSALYFCASSLTTFPMQFFGPGTRLTVL.

This clone has a single count. V gene TRBV9 combines with J gene TRBJ2-3; possibly TRBD1 or TRBD2 for D (5 bases each). Germline assignment: CDR1 SGDLS and CDR2 YYNGEE. CDR3 length equals 14 residues. The V end lost 0 bases, the J end lost 5 bases, and 10 bases lay between the germline ends. The CDR3 sequence: CASSVGGSGDTQYF. The DNA for the CDR3 is TGTGCCAGCAGCGTAGGGGGGAGCGGAGATACGCAGTATTTT. The full variable domain, rest sourced from reference TRBV9 and TRBJ2-3, is DSGVTQTPKHLITATGQRVTLRCSPRSGDLSVYWYQQSLDQGLQFLIQYYNGEERAKGNILERFSAQQFPDLHSELNLSSLELGDSALYFCASSVGGSGDTQYFGPGTRLTVL.

The chain joins TRBV28 to TRBJ2-7; 11 positions agree with TRBD2. Germline assignment: CDR1 MDHEN and CDR2 SYDVKM. This CDR3 has 14 amino acids. V lost 6 bases, J lost 5 bases, and 6 bases stayed unmatched. The DNA of the CDR3 is TGTGCCAGCAGACCAACTAGCGGGAGAGACGAGCAGTACTTC. Translated: CASRPTSGRDEQYF.

The chain has TRBV11-2 and TRBJ2-5, with 11 nucleotides matching TRBD2. Looked up from germline, CDR1 is SGHAT and CDR2 is FQNNGV. Losses at the gene ends were 1 base for V and 2 bases for J; bases not matched to a gene: 6. CDR3 length: 17 amino acids. The CDR3 DNA reads TGTGCCAGCAGCTTAGGGCTAGCGGGAGGAAGACAAGAGACCCAGTACTTC. As protein: CASSLGLAGGRQETQYF. The full variable domain, rest sourced from reference TRBV11-2 and TRBJ2-5, is EAGVAQSPRYKIIEKRQSVAFWCNPISGHATLYWYQQILGQGPKLLIQFQNNGVVDDSQLPKDRFSAERLKGVDSTLKIQPAKLEDSAVYLCASSLGLAGGRQETQYFGPGTRLLVL.

This chain joins TRBV7-2 and TRBJ2-2; the D is unclear. Germline V gene sequence: CDR1 SGHTA, CDR2 FQGNSA. The CDR3 runs 14 residues. With 5 bases removed from V and 3 bases from J, the gap between germline ends came to 10 bases. The CDR3 coding sequence is TGTGCCAGCAGCCCTGGTTCCCACACCGGGGAGCTGTTTTTT. Amino acids: CASSPGSHTGELFF.

The chain employs TRBV6-1 and TRBJ2-7; D might be TRBD1 (5 bases). Deletions cut 2 bases from V and 0 bases from J, with 8 bases between. Germline V lookup: CDR1 MNHNS, CDR2 SASEGT. This CDR3 has 14 amino acids. As DNA, the CDR3 is TGTGCCAGCAGTGAATATGGGGCCTCCTACGAGCAGTACTTC. As protein: CASSEYGASYEQYF.

The chain carries TRBV9 and TRBJ1-6; TRBD1 aligns across 7 bases. V shed 0 bases and J 6 bases; nucleotides not matched to a gene: 3. Per the germline V gene, CDR1 is SGDLS and CDR2 is YYNGEE. The CDR3 has 15 residues. CDR3 DNA: TGTGCCAGCAGCGTAGGACAGGGATTTAATTCACCCCTCCACTTT. Translation gives CASSVGQGFNSPLHF.

The chain employs TRBV11-1 and TRBJ1-1; D is undetermined. Germline V gene data show CDR1 as SGHAT and CDR2 as FQDESV (reference sequence). Between the trimmed V and J ends, which lost 0 bases and 0 bases, there was a span of 5 bases. The CDR3 is 14 residues long. CDR3 nucleotides: TGTGCCAGCAGCTTAGCGGTAGTGAACACTGAAGCTTTCTTT. Protein sequence: CASSLAVVNTEAFF. Together with reference TRBV11-1 and TRBJ1-1, the CDR3 gives the full variable domain: EAEVAQSPRYKITEKSQAVAFWCDPISGHATLYWYRQILGQGPELLVQFQDESVVDDSQLPKDRFSAERLKGVDSTLKIQPAELGDSAMYLCASSLAVVNTEAFFGQGTRLTVV.

The V gene is TRBV7-8, the J gene TRBJ1-4; the D gene is possibly TRBD1 (6 bases). Per the germline V gene, CDR1 is SGHVS and CDR2 is FQNEAQ. This CDR3 contains 13 residues. V was pared by 5 bases and J by 8 bases, with 12 bases between. The CDR3 sequence is CASSQGGREKLFF. CDR3 sequence (DNA): TGTGCCAGCAGCCAAGGGGGGCGGGAAAAACTGTTTTTT.

V and J are TRBV2 and TRBJ1-3; tentative D call: TRBD1 (5 bases). Trimming took off 4 bases at V and 0 bases at J, with 13 bases between the two ends. Per the germline V gene, CDR1 is SNHLY and CDR2 is FYNNEI. There are 16 residues in the CDR3. CDR3 nucleotides: TGTGCCAGCAGTGGGGCACAGGCCCGCTCTGGAAACACCATATATTTT. This translates into CASSGAQARSGNTIYF.

The chain carries TRBV29-1 and TRBJ2-1; 10 positions match TRBD2. V was pared by 6 bases and J by 3 bases, with 11 bases of the junction left unmatched. CDR1 SQVTM and CDR2 ANQGSEA come from the germline V gene. The CDR3 is 16 residues long. CDR3 protein: CSVAYITSGIYNEQFF. CDR3 DNA: TGCAGCGTCGCATACATAACTAGCGGGATCTACAATGAGCAGTTCTTC.